These T cell receptor beta chains were read from a single sample in a study of shared clonotypes between healthy human individuals. Produced via immunoSEQ multiplex PCR; TCRdb's table is partial and in-frame only. The sample carries approximately 640,000 clones, about 92% recorded once. Sequencing used memory CD8+ T cells from PBMCs. The receptor set was obtained from a man aged 18-30 years in good health. Some clones in this sample may be carry-over from other donors' samples. CDR3s include the opening cysteine and the closing phenylalanine or tryptophan. Fields, in order: V gene, J gene, D gene, clone size, CDR3 protein, CDR3 DNA. D genes are given only for firm matches. Clone size is stated in some rows and not others, as once, few, many or a class when expanded.

v_call: TRBV19
j_call: TRBJ1-5
d_call: .
clone_size: .
cdr3_aa: CASSPRPGWGQPQHF
cdr3_nt: TGTGCCAGTAGCCCCCGCCCCGGGTGGGGTCAGCCCCAGCATTTT

v_call: TRBV29-1
j_call: TRBJ2-7
d_call: .
clone_size: .
cdr3_aa: CSAETGSYEQYF
cdr3_nt: TGCAGCGCCGAGACAGGCTCCTACGAGCAGTACTTC

v_call: TRBV25-1
j_call: TRBJ1-3
d_call: .
clone_size: once
cdr3_aa: CASSESGRGWENTIYF
cdr3_nt: TGTGCCAGCAGTGAATCGGGGAGGGGCTGGGAAAACACCATATATTTT

v_call: TRBV7-3
j_call: TRBJ2-3
d_call: .
clone_size: .
cdr3_aa: CASSLDGNTDTQYF
cdr3_nt: TGTGCCAGCAGCTTAGATGGGAACACAGATACGCAGTATTTT

v_call: TRBV10-3
j_call: TRBJ2-2
d_call: TRBD1
clone_size: .
cdr3_aa: CAISDPPPEQGPNTGELFF
cdr3_nt: TGTGCCATCAGTGACCCGCCCCCCGAACAGGGGCCGAACACCGGGGAGCTGTTTTTT

v_call: TRBV6-5
j_call: TRBJ2-2
d_call: .
clone_size: .
cdr3_aa: CASSYSIFGELFF
cdr3_nt: TGTGCCAGCAGTTACTCGATCTTCGGGGAGCTGTTTTTT

v_call: TRBV28
j_call: TRBJ2-7
d_call: TRBD1
clone_size: once
cdr3_aa: CASRSRTGGNYEQYF
cdr3_nt: TGTGCCAGCAGGTCTAGGACAGGGGGCAACTACGAGCAGTACTTC

v_call: TRBV7-9
j_call: TRBJ2-3
d_call: .
clone_size: .
cdr3_aa: CASSPQPSDTQYF
cdr3_nt: TGTGCCAGCAGTCCCCAGCCATCAGATACGCAGTATTTT

v_call: TRBV18
j_call: TRBJ2-7
d_call: TRBD2
clone_size: once
cdr3_aa: CASSPTKREANSGYEQYF
cdr3_nt: TGTGCCAGCTCACCTACCAAGCGGGAGGCCAATTCCGGCTACGAGCAGTACTTC

v_call: TRBV2
j_call: TRBJ2-7
d_call: .
clone_size: .
cdr3_aa: CASSGRVPGYEQYF
cdr3_nt: TGTGCCAGCAGTGGACGGGTGCCCGGGTACGAGCAGTACTTC

v_call: TRBV11-1
j_call: TRBJ1-1
d_call: .
clone_size: .
cdr3_aa: CASSLGWGTEAFF
cdr3_nt: TGTGCCAGCAGCTTGGGCTGGGGCACTGAAGCTTTCTTT

v_call: TRBV6-5
j_call: TRBJ1-1
d_call: .
clone_size: .
cdr3_aa: CASKVGRMTEAFF
cdr3_nt: TGTGCCAGCAAAGTGGGACGGATGACTGAAGCTTTCTTT

v_call: TRBV30
j_call: TRBJ1-5
d_call: .
clone_size: few
cdr3_aa: CAWSGGRSNQPQHF
cdr3_nt: TGTGCCTGGAGCGGGGGGCGAAGCAATCAGCCCCAGCATTTT

v_call: TRBV5-1
j_call: TRBJ2-7
d_call: TRBD2
clone_size: .
cdr3_aa: CASSLEGFSGGSYEQYF
cdr3_nt: TGCGCCAGCAGCTTGGAGGGTTTTAGCGGGGGCTCCTACGAGCAGTACTTC

v_call: TRBV9
j_call: TRBJ2-7
d_call: .
clone_size: .
cdr3_aa: CASSVGSGTPYEQYF
cdr3_nt: TGTGCCAGCAGCGTAGGTTCAGGGACCCCCTACGAGCAGTACTTC

v_call: TRBV7-9
j_call: TRBJ1-1
d_call: .
clone_size: .
cdr3_aa: CASSLDGGTEAFF
cdr3_nt: TGTGCCAGCAGCTTAGATGGGGGCACTGAAGCTTTCTTT

v_call: TRBV13
j_call: TRBJ2-3
d_call: .
clone_size: once
cdr3_aa: CASSLVGFRPDTQYF
cdr3_nt: TGTGCCAGCAGCTTAGTGGGGTTTAGACCAGATACGCAGTATTTT

v_call: TRBV4-3
j_call: TRBJ2-1
d_call: TRBD1
clone_size: .
cdr3_aa: CASSQGGQAANEQFF
cdr3_nt: TGCGCCAGCAGCCAAGGGGGACAGGCCGCCAATGAGCAGTTCTTC